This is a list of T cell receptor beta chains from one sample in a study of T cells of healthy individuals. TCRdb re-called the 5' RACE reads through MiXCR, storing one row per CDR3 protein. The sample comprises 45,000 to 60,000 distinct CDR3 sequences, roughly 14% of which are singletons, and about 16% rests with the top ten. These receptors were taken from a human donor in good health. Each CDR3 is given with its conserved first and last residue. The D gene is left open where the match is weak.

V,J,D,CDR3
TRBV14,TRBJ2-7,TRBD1,CASGQGFGEQYF
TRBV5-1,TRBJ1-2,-,CASTDSGNYGYTF
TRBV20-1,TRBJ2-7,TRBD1,CSARPQGASDEQYF
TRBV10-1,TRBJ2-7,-,CASSEGVGEQYF
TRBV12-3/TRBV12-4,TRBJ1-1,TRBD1,CASSSGQGDTEAFF
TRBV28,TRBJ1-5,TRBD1,CASRRGQAHNQPQHF
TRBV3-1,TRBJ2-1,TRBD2,CASSLSYLAGSYNEQFF
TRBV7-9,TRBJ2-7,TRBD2,CASSPPVASGGLSAYEQYF
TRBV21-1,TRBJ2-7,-,CASSKEQGGYEQYF
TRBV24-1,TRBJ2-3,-,CATSDQLQGTDTQYF
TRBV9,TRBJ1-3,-,CASSVGLQRSGNTIYF
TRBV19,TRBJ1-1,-,CASSIAEGANTEAFF
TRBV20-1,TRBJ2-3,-,CSAATDTQYF
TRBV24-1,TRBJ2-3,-,CATTPGASTDTQYF